This is a list of T cell receptor beta chains from one sample in a study of CD4 and CD8 cells across lung adenocarcinoma regions. TCRdb recomputed calls from the PCR reads with MiXCR, one row per CDR3 protein. The repertoire holds some 9,600 distinct CDR3 sequences, approximately 48% seen once, with around 20% in the top ten. The sequenced sample consisted of CD4+ T cells from the margin of a lung tumor. Receptors originate from a female donor with lung adenocarcinoma. The CD4 and CD8 labels of this study may be unreliable. Each CDR3 is given with its conserved first and last residue. The D gene is left open where the match is weak. Clone size, where shown, is once, few, many, or a class for clones that have expanded.

V gene	clone size	J gene	D gene	CDR3 DNA	CDR3 protein
TRBV9	few	TRBJ2-3	.	TGTGCCAGCAGCGTAGTTCCGGGAGTGAGGAGAGATACGCAGTATTTT	CASSVVPGVRRDTQYF
TRBV6-4	.	TRBJ1-6	.	TGTGCCAGCAGGAAGGACAGCTCCTATAATTCACCCCTCCACTTT	CASRKDSSYNSPLHF
TRBV27	few	TRBJ2-1	.	TGTGCCAGCAGTTTATCGAGCGGGTCGTTAAACAATGAGCAGTTCTTC	CASSLSSGSLNNEQFF
TRBV6-1	.	TRBJ2-5	TRBD1	TGTGCCAGCAGCTGGGACAGAGCCAAAGAGATTCAGTACTTC	CASSWDRAKEIQYF
TRBV6-5	many	TRBJ1-6	TRBD1	TGTGCCAGCAGTTATTACGGGACAGGGGGCACTTCACCCCTCCACTTT	CASSYYGTGGTSPLHF
TRBV10-3	many	TRBJ2-3	.	TGTGCCATCAGTACCCCGGGGGACACAGATACGCAGTATTTT	CAISTPGDTDTQYF
TRBV6-1	medium-sized	TRBJ1-3	TRBD1	TGTGCCAGCAGTCGAGTACTCCGCGGACAGGGTGTGGACACCATATATTTT	CASSRVLRGQGVDTIYF
TRBV20-1	.	TRBJ1-1	.	TGCAGTGCTCATAACCGGGACACCGGGAACACTGAAGCTTTCTTT	CSAHNRDTGNTEAFF
TRBV6-1	.	TRBJ2-1	TRBD1	TGTGCCAGCAGTAGACCTGGGACAGGGGGCGAAGAGCAGTTCTTC	CASSRPGTGGEEQFF
TRBV6-2/TRBV6-3	few	TRBJ1-4	.	TGTGCCAGCAGTCTGGGACCGTTTGGAATGGCTCGAGAAGAAAAACTGTTTTTT	CASSLGPFGMAREEKLFF
TRBV7-2	few	TRBJ2-1	TRBD2	TGTGCCAGCAGCCCCCGAGGAGGCGGGGGATCATACAATGAGCAGTTCTTC	CASSPRGGGGSYNEQFF
TRBV7-2	.	TRBJ2-3	.	TGTGCCAGCAGCTTAGGCTCAGCGGCAAGGGATACGCAGTATTTT	CASSLGSAARDTQYF
TRBV6-1	.	TRBJ2-4	TRBD2	TGTGCCAGCAGTGCGGGACTAGCGGGAGGTGTCATTCAGTACTTC	CASSAGLAGGVIQYF
TRBV6-1	medium-sized	TRBJ2-7	TRBD1	TGTGCCAGCAGTGAATCGGTAGGACAGGGGGCCGAATTGCAGTACTTC	CASSESVGQGAELQYF
TRBV27	many	TRBJ2-1	.	TGTGCCAGCAGTGCGACTGGCAATGAGCAGTTCTTC	CASSATGNEQFF
TRBV6-1	.	TRBJ2-1	TRBD2	TGTGCCAGCAGTAAACTAGCGGAGTACAATGAGCAGTTCTTC	CASSKLAEYNEQFF
TRBV27	large	TRBJ2-7	TRBD2	TGTGCCAGCCGAATGCGGGGGGGGGGATCGTACGAGCAGTACTTC	CASRMRGGGSYEQYF